The next 2 T cell receptor beta chains were all read from a single sample in a study of regulatory T cells in long-lasting Graves disease. The time point: newly diagnosed GD, antithyroid drugs for less than 3 months. The TCR library was prepared using RNA isolated from PBMCs. For TCR beta, libraries came from iRepertoire HTBI primers and Arm-PCR of CDR3 regions. A single record per CDR3 protein comes from TCRdb applying MiXCR to the multiplex PCR reads. The table lists 440,000 or so distinct CDR3 sequences, over 15% of them singletons, with over 8.5% in the top ten. The sample also formed part of further work on T cells in Graves' hyperthyroidism and ophthalmopathy.

The sequenced sample was peripheral blood mononuclear cells (PBMCs), obtained at new diagnosis, from a patient treated with antithyroid drugs. The receptors here all came from a woman aged 30 to 39 with Graves disease.

This clonotype was counted many times. The J gene is TRBJ2-7, the V gene TRBV6-1; 12 nucleotides match TRBD2. V lost 2 bases to trimming and J lost 0 bases; unmatched junction nucleotides: 2. CDR3 length equals 16 residues. CDR1 is MNHNS and CDR2 is SASEGT in the germline V gene. CDR3 sequence (DNA): TGTGCCAGCAGTGAAAGGACTAGCGGGAACTCCTACGAGCAGTACTTC. It is translated as CASSERTSGNSYEQYF.

This clonotype appeared many times. The J gene is TRBJ2-5, the V gene TRBV6-5; TRBD2 agrees at 9 bases. Per the germline V gene, CDR1 is MNHEY and CDR2 is SVGAGI. CDR3 length equals 15 residues. Trimming cost V 4 bases and J 3 bases; bases outside gene matches: 6. This CDR3 reads CASSSLAGVEETQYF. In DNA, the CDR3 is TGTGCCAGCAGTTCTTTAGCGGGAGTTGAAGAGACCCAGTACTTC.